These 27 T cell receptor beta chains were all obtained from the same sample, sequenced in a study of early T cells in non-severe SARS-CoV-2 infection. Each CDR3 protein is one row after TCRdb ran MiXCR on the 5' RACE reads. Here the sample spans about 80,000 distinct CDR3 sequences, around 5% being singletons. The specimen comprised whole blood, sampled at baseline. These TCRs come from an adult who was a healthcare worker with PCR-confirmed SARS-CoV-2 infection or an uninfected control (not recorded which).

The rearrangement uses TRBV6-1 and TRBJ1-2; possible D gene TRBD1, 6 bases. This CDR3 is built from 15 residues. Germline V CDR1 and CDR2: MNHNS, SASEGT. Trimming took 6 bases from V and 6 from J, leaving 20 bases between them. The CDR3 sequence is CASSRTDQGKNGYTF. The DNA of the CDR3 is TGTGCCAGCAGCAGAACCGATCAGGGGAAAAATGGCTACACCTTC.

This clonotype was detected many times. The chain recombines TRBV7-6 with TRBJ1-3; D is uncertain. In germline, CDR1 is SGHVS, CDR2 FNYEAQ. V lost 2 bases, J lost 7 bases, and 12 bases lay in between. The CDR3 has 14 residues. The CDR3 nucleotides read TGTGCCAGCAGCTTATCCCCAAAGCATAACACCATATATTTT. It encodes CASSLSPKHNTIYF.

This clonotype was found a few times. The gene calls are TRBV3-1 and TRBJ2-3; 8 bases agree with TRBD1. CDR1 and CDR2 (germline): LGHDT, YNNKEL (reference sequence). The CDR3 loop spans 16 amino acids. V gave up 6 bases and J gave up 2 bases; unmatched junction bases: 10. CDR3 region: CASSLRTGWFTDTQYF. CDR3 DNA sequence: TGTGCCAGCAGTCTAAGGACAGGGTGGTTCACAGATACGCAGTATTTT.

This clonotype was observed many times. The chain employs TRBV9 and TRBJ2-1, with TRBD2 matching over 7 bases. The CDR3 covers 13 residues. CDR1 and CDR2 from the germline V gene are SGDLS and YYNGEE. The junction had 4 bases not matched to a gene; V was cut back by 1 base and J by 9 bases. Here the CDR3 reads CASSVPSGSEQFF. DNA of the CDR3: TGTGCCAGCAGCGTACCTAGCGGCAGTGAGCAGTTCTTC.

This clonotype was seen a handful of times. This rearrangement joins TRBV19 to TRBJ2-7, with 10 bases aligning to TRBD1. From germline, CDR1 is LNHDA and CDR2 SQIVND (reference sequence). The CDR3 has 17 residues. The J segment lost 0 bases and the V segment lost 6 bases, leaving 11 bases of the junction unmatched. The CDR3 DNA reads TGTGCCAGTAGCCGACATACCGGGACAGGGGTCTCCTACGAGCAGTACTTC. As protein: CASSRHTGTGVSYEQYF.

In its sample, this clonotype was seen a few times. The genes are TRBV6-5 and TRBJ1-6; 8 bases are shared with TRBD1. J was trimmed by 10 bases and V by 6 bases; bases with no gene match: 8. Germline values: CDR1 MNHEY, CDR2 SVGAGI. This CDR3 spans 14 amino acids. CDR3 sequence reads: CASSLDRDYSPLHF. CDR3 coding DNA: TGTGCCAGCAGCTTGGACAGGGATTACTCACCCCTCCACTTT.

This chain joins TRBV29-1 and TRBJ2-7, with TRBD2 matching over 7 bases. CDR1 and CDR2 from the germline V gene are SQVTM and ANQGSEA. The CDR3 totals 13 residues. The V gene end was trimmed by 1 base and the J gene end by 4 bases; junction bases not matched to a gene: 4. CDR3 in amino acids: CSVEVGGSYEQYF. DNA for the CDR3: TGCAGCGTTGAAGTGGGAGGGTCGTACGAGCAGTACTTC.

This clonotype was found many times. The chain uses TRBV6-6 and TRBJ2-5; 7 nucleotides align to TRBD1. This CDR3 has 16 amino acids. CDR1 and CDR2 (germline): MNHNY, SVGAGI (reference sequence). J lost 2 bases, V lost 6 bases, and 12 bases had no gene match. The CDR3 here is CASRTRTGHLQETQYF. Written as DNA, the CDR3 is TGTGCCAGCAGGACCCGGACAGGCCACCTTCAAGAGACCCAGTACTTC.

There are many counts of this clonotype. CDR3 sequence reads: CSARRTGEGTEAFF. The DNA of the CDR3 is TGCAGTGCGCGAAGGACAGGGGAAGGCACTGAAGCTTTCTTT. This chain uses TRBV20-1 with TRBJ1-1; 9 bases match TRBD1. The CDR3 covers 14 residues. CDR1 DFQATT and CDR2 SNEGSKA come from the germline V gene (reference sequence). The V gene end was trimmed by 6 bases and the J gene end by 4 bases; junction bases not matched to a gene: 9.

This clonotype was counted only a few times. The chain joins TRBV15 to TRBJ1-5; D unclear. The V and J ends lost 2 bases and 0 bases respectively, with 11 bases between them. In germline, CDR1 is LNHNV, CDR2 YYDKDF (reference sequence). This CDR3 comprises 16 residues. CDR3 sequence reads: CATSRLGRSSNQPQHF. DNA of the CDR3: TGTGCCACCAGCAGACTCGGACGGAGTAGCAATCAGCCCCAGCATTTT.

Ten or more counts support this clonotype. The chain combines TRBV20-1 with TRBJ2-7; D remains unclear. The V and J ends lost 3 bases and 0 bases respectively, with 9 bases between them. The CDR3 loop spans 13 amino acids. Germline V lookup: CDR1 DFQATT, CDR2 SNEGSKA (reference sequence). CDR3 DNA sequence: TGCAGTGCTAGCATCTTTCGCTCCTACGAGCAGTACTTC. Translated, it gives CSASIFRSYEQYF.

Only a few counts were recorded for this clonotype. This chain joins TRBV7-9 and TRBJ1-1; no reliable D call. CDR3 size: 11 residues. Germline V gene data show CDR1 as SEHNR and CDR2 as FQNEAQ (reference sequence). V lost 7 bases and J lost 4, with 7 bases in between. CDR3 sequence (DNA): TGTGCCAGCACCCCGGGCACTGAAGCTTTCTTT. The encoded protein is CASTPGTEAFF.

The chain uses TRBV4-2 and TRBJ2-3; 12 bases align to TRBD2. V was clipped by 3 bases and J by 4 bases; unmatched bases: 8. The CDR3 has 17 amino acids. CDR1 is LGHNA, CDR2 YNFKEQ, per germline. CDR3 residues: CASSHRGPSGRADTQYF. DNA of the CDR3: TGTGCCAGCAGCCACCGAGGCCCTAGCGGGAGGGCAGATACGCAGTATTTT.

This clonotype was seen ten or more times. The V gene is TRBV29-1, the J gene TRBJ2-7; TRBD1 aligns across 9 bases. V was pared by 6 bases and J by 5 bases, with 5 bases of the junction left unmatched. The CDR3 totals 12 residues. Germline V gene lookup returns CDR1 SQVTM and CDR2 ANQGSEA. The DNA for the CDR3 is TGCAGCGTGGACAGGGGAGGGGACGAGCAGTACTTC. Its translation is CSVDRGGDEQYF.

This clonotype showed up many times. The rearrangement uses TRBV4-2 and TRBJ2-3, with 12 bases aligning to TRBD1. CDR1 LGHNA and CDR2 YNFKEQ come from the germline V gene. The V segment lost 3 bases and the J segment 6 bases; nucleotides outside the gene matches: 7. The CDR3 consists of 16 residues. CDR3 bases: TGTGCCAGCAGCCAGCGGGACAGGGGGCGCCCCGATACGCAGTATTTT. This gives the protein CASSQRDRGRPDTQYF.

This clonotype turned up a few times. This chain joins TRBV27 and TRBJ1-6, with a weak D call TRBD1 (5 bases). The V gene's germline CDR1 is MNHEY and CDR2 SMNVEV (reference sequence). The CDR3 sequence is 15 residues long. Between the trimmed V and J ends, which lost 2 bases and 2 bases, there was a span of 7 bases. CDR3 region: CASSLAGTYNSPLHF. CDR3 in DNA: TGTGCCAGCAGTTTAGCAGGGACCTATAATTCACCCCTCCACTTT.

This rearrangement joins TRBV30 to TRBJ2-1, with a possible D match to TRBD2 (6 bases). The germline V and J ends were trimmed by 1 base and 0 bases, with 13 bases remaining between them. Germline CDR1 and CDR2: GTSNPN and SVGIG (reference sequence). There are 16 residues in the CDR3. The DNA for the CDR3 is TGTGCCTGGAGTGGGACGGGGGTTTTCTCCTACAATGAGCAGTTCTTC. Translation gives CAWSGTGVFSYNEQFF.

This clonotype turned up a few times. The chain has TRBV20-1 and TRBJ2-2; D is unclear. V lost 1 base to trimming and J lost 9 bases, with 15 bases between them. CDR3 length: 14 residues. The V gene's germline CDR1 is DFQATT and CDR2 SNEGSKA (reference sequence). DNA of the CDR3: TGCAGTGCTAGAGCCCGAGATAAGGCCCGGGAGCTGTTTTTT. It codes for CSARARDKARELFF.

This clonotype has only a few counts. The rearrangement joins TRBV20-1 to TRBJ2-7, with D perhaps TRBD1 (6 bases). Trimming shortened V by 5 bases and J by 6 bases, and 20 bases separated the two germline ends. The CDR3 is 14 amino acids. Germline CDR1 is DFQATT and CDR2 is SNEGSKA (reference sequence). The CDR3 nucleotides read TGCAGTGCTCTGACTACAGGGAACTATGCCGAGCAGTACTTC. This sequence encodes CSALTTGNYAEQYF.

This clonotype was counted ten times or more. The rearrangement joins TRBV6-1 to TRBJ1-2, with unresolved D. Trimming cost V 9 bases and J 7 bases, with 12 bases left between them. Germline CDR1 is MNHNS and CDR2 is SASEGT. This CDR3 has 11 amino acids. CDR3 amino acids: CARKEGVGYTF. The CDR3 nucleotides are TGTGCCAGAAAGGAGGGTGTTGGCTACACCTTC.

This clonotype was found a few times. V usage is TRBV30 and J usage is TRBJ1-2, with D maybe TRBD1 (6 bases). The CDR3 totals 11 residues. With 6 bases removed from V and 6 bases from J, the gap between germline ends came to 11 bases. Germline lookup yields CDR1 GTSNPN and CDR2 SVGIG (reference sequence). The CDR3 reads CACQGNNGYTF. DNA for the CDR3: TGTGCCTGCCAGGGGAACAATGGCTACACCTTC.

This clonotype was recorded many times. The chain recombines TRBV9 with TRBJ1-1, with a possible D match to TRBD1 (6 bases). Trimming took off 0 bases at V and 4 bases at J, with 7 bases between the two ends. CDR1 and CDR2 from the germline V gene are SGDLS and YYNGEE. The CDR3 length is 13 residues. The CDR3 protein is CASSVEGGTEAFF. The CDR3 nucleotides are TGTGCCAGCAGCGTAGAAGGGGGCACTGAAGCTTTCTTT.

This clonotype was seen at least ten times. The chain links TRBV12-5 to TRBJ1-1; D is uncertain. Germline V lookup: CDR1 LGHNT, CDR2 FRNRAP. The CDR3 sequence is 14 residues long. V was pared by 1 base and J by 6 bases, with 12 bases between. CDR3 DNA sequence: TGTGCTAGTGGTTTGGGGCAGCTTGGCGCTGAAGCTTTCTTT. Its translation: CASGLGQLGAEAFF.

This clonotype has a count of ten or more. The chain couples TRBV7-2 to TRBJ2-2; a weak D match, TRBD2 (6 bases). The V gene's germline CDR1 is SGHTA and CDR2 FQGNSA. The CDR3 runs 15 residues. Trimming cost V 1 base and J 6 bases, with 12 bases left between them. Written as DNA, the CDR3 is TGTGCCAGCAGCTTAGTGGCTAGCGTTTCCGGGGAGCTGTTTTTT. It codes for CASSLVASVSGELFF.

The J gene is TRBJ1-1, the V gene TRBV25-1; 9 bases map to TRBD1. Germline CDR1 reads MGHDK; CDR2 reads SYGVNS. The CDR3 covers 15 residues. Trimming took 4 bases from V and 3 from J; bases not matched to a gene: 6. CDR3 amino acids: CASSGTGGAYTEAFF. CDR3 in DNA: TGTGCCAGCAGTGGAACAGGGGGCGCCTACACTGAAGCTTTCTTT.

This clonotype was seen repeatedly, ten times or more. The J gene is TRBJ1-1, the V gene TRBV7-6; D is uncertain. V was trimmed by 2 bases and J by 8 bases, leaving 12 bases between them. Per germline, CDR1 SGHVS and CDR2 FNYEAQ. This CDR3 region has 13 residues. CDR3 residues: CASSLQSTGEAFF. CDR3 coding DNA: TGTGCCAGCAGCTTACAGAGCACTGGAGAAGCTTTCTTT.

The J gene is TRBJ2-4, the V gene TRBV10-3, with D perhaps assigned TRBD1 or TRBD2 (6 bases each). The V gene's germline CDR1 is ENHRY and CDR2 SYGVKD. V was shortened by 6 bases and J by 0 bases, with 18 bases between the two germline ends. This CDR3 has 17 amino acids. The CDR3 DNA sequence: TGTGCCATCAGCCCCACTGGGGGGCCTCTAGCCAAAAACATTCAGTACTTC. The encoded protein is CAISPTGGPLAKNIQYF.